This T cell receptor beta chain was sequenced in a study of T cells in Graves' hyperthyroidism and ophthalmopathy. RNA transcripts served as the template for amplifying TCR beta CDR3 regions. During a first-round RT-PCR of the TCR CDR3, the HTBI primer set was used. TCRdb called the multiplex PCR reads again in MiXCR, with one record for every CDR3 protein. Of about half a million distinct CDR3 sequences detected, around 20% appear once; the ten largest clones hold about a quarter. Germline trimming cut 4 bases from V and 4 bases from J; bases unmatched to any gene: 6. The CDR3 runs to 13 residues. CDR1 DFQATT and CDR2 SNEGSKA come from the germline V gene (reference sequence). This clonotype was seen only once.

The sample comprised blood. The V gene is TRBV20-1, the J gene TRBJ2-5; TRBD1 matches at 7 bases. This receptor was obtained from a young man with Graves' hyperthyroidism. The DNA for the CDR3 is TGCAGTGCTACGGGACAGCGAGGAGAGACCCAGTACTTC. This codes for CSATGQRGETQYF.